The clone carrying this TCR beta chain was found a few times. Its target is unknown. The donors, all healthy, were Caucasians living in Russia, aged about 6 to 90. The CDR3 consists of 18 residues. Trimming took 0 bases from V and 5 from J, leaving 19 bases between them. The germline gives CDR1 ENHRY, CDR2 SYGVKD. The data are from a study of blood T cells in healthy people across ages. Notes on the study in general: The study found more naive CD4+ cells and higher diversity in long-lived than aged donors.

A second PCR of 7 to 11 cycles used a sample-barcoded 5' primer and a J-beta primer mix. TCRdb re-analysed the 5' RACE reads in MiXCR, keeping a single row per CDR3 protein. Of around 990,000 distinct CDR3 sequences in the sample, about two fifths were seen once. Sequencing used blood. The sequence derives from a man between 18 and 29 years old in good health. The chain recombines TRBV10-3 with TRBJ1-4, with D unresolved. The CDR3 loop reads CAISESSVGSQPNEKLFF. The CDR3 DNA reads as TGTGCCATCAGTGAGTCAAGCGTCGGCAGCCAGCCGAATGAAAAACTGTTTTTT.